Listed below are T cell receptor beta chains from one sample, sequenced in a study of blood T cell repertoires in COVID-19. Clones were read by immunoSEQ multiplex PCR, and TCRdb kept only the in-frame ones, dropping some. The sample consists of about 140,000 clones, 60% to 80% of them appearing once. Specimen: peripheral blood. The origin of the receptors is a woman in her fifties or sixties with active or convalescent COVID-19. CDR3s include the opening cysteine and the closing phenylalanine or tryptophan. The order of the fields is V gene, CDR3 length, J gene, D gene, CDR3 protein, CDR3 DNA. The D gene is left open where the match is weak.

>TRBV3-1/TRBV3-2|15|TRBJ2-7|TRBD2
CASSMGGGRPYEQYF
TGTGCCAGCAGCATGGGCGGGGGGCGACCCTACGAGCAGTACTTC
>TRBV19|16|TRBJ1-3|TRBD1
CASSLTGTGIGNTIYF
TGTGCCAGTAGCCTTACCGGGACAGGGATCGGAAACACCATATATTTT
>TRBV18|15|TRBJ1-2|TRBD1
CASSPRQGAERGYTF
TGTGCCAGCTCACCTAGACAGGGGGCGGAGCGTGGCTACACCTTC
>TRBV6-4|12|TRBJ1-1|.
CASSDHQSKAFF
TGTGCCAGCAGTGACCACCAGTCAAAAGCTTTCTTT
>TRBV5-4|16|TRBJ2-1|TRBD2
CASSATGLAGQNEQFF
TGTGCCAGCAGCGCGACGGGACTAGCGGGGCAAAATGAGCAGTTCTTC
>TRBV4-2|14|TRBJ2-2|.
CASSPRFLTGELFF
TGTGCCAGCAGCCCCCGTTTTCTCACCGGGGAGCTGTTTTTT
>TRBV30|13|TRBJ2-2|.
CAWSPFNTGELFF
TGTGCCTGGAGCCCCTTCAACACCGGGGAGCTGTTTTTT
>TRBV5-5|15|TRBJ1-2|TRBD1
CASREDRATTYGYTF
TGTGCCAGCAGGGAGGACAGGGCGACTACTTATGGCTACACCTTC
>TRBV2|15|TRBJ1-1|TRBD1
CASTLRTGSNTEAFF
TGTGCCAGCACCTTGAGGACAGGGTCGAACACTGAAGCTTTCTTT
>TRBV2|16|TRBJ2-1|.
CASSDVDSRSYNEQFF
TGTGCCAGCAGTGATGTTGACAGCCGCTCCTACAATGAGCAGTTCTTC